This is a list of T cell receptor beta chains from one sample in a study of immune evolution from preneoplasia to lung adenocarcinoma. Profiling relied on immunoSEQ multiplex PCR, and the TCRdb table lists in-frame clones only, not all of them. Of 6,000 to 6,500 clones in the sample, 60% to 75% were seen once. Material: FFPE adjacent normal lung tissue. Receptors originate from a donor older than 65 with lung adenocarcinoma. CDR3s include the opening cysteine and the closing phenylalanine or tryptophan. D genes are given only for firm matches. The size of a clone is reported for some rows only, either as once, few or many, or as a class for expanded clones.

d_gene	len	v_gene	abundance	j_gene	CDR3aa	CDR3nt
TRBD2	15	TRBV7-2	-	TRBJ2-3	CASSLAGTSPDTQYF	TGTGCCAGCAGCTTAGCCGGGACTAGCCCAGATACGCAGTATTTT
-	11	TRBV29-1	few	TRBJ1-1	CRASWNTEAFF	TGCAGGGCCAGCTGGAACACTGAAGCTTTCTTT
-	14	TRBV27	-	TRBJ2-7	CASSSLPLTYEQYF	TGTGCCAGCAGTTCCTTACCGCTCACCTACGAGCAGTACTTC
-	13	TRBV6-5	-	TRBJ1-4	CASSDTANEKLFF	TGTGCCAGCAGCGACACAGCAAATGAAAAACTGTTTTTT
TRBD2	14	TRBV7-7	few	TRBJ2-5	CASGPGLAEETQYF	TGTGCTAGCGGACCGGGACTAGCGGAAGAGACCCAGTACTTC
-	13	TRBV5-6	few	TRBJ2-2	CASSLLNTGELFF	TGTGCCAGCAGCTTGTTAAACACCGGGGAGCTGTTTTTT
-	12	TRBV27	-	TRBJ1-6	CASSWGNSPLHF	TGTGCCAGCAGCTGGGGGAATTCACCCCTCCACTTT
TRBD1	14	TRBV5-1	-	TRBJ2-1	CASSFFRGLNEQFF	TGCGCCAGCAGCTTTTTCAGGGGGCTAAATGAGCAGTTCTTC
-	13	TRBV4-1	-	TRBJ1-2	CASSPDSNYGYTF	TGCGCCAGCAGCCCGGACAGTAACTATGGCTACACCTTC
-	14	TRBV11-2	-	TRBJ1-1	CASSRSFAATEAFF	TGTGCCAGCAGCAGGTCCTTTGCAGCCACTGAAGCTTTCTTT
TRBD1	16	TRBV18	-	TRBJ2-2	CASSPTGTGNTGELFF	TGTGCCAGCTCACCCACCGGGACAGGGAACACCGGGGAGCTGTTTTTT
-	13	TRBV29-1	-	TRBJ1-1	CSVPDRFNTEAFF	TGCAGCGTTCCTGACAGGTTTAACACTGAAGCTTTCTTT
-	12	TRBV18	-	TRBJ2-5	CASSPTGETQYF	TGTGCCAGCTCGCCTACCGGGGAGACCCAGTACTTC
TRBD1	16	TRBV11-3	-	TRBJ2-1	CASSPSGTGASNEQFF	TGTGCCAGCAGCCCGTCCGGGACAGGGGCGAGTAATGAGCAGTTCTTC
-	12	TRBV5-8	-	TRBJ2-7	CASSGAAYEQYF	TGTGCCAGCAGTGGGGCGGCCTACGAGCAGTACTTC
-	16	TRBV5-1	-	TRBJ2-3	CASSLEAGSFTDTQYF	TGCGCCAGCAGCTTGGAGGCAGGTTCTTTCACAGATACGCAGTATTTT
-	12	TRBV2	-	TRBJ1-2	CASSEFPYGYTF	TGTGCCAGCAGTGAGTTTCCCTATGGCTACACCTTC
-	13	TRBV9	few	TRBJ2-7	CASSVGHSYEQYF	TGTGCCAGCAGCGTAGGGCATTCCTACGAGCAGTACTTC
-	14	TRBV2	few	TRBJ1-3	CASSAGRSGNTIYF	TGTGCCAGCAGTGCAGGGCGTTCGGGAAACACCATATATTTT
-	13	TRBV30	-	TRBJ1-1	CAWSAGRTTISFF	TGTGCCTGGAGTGCCGGACGGACTACGATTTCTTTCTTT
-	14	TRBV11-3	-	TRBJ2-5	CASSLDNLRETQYF	TGTGCCAGCAGCTTAGACAACCTCCGGGAGACCCAGTACTTC
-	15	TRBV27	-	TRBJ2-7	CASSLLRGFDYEQYF	TGTGCCAGCAGTTTATTAAGGGGATTCGACTACGAGCAGTACTTC
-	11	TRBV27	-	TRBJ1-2	CASRGGNGYTF	TGTGCCAGCAGGGGAGGGAATGGCTACACCTTC
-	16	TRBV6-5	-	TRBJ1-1	CASSYSHEGRNTEAFF	TGTGCCAGCAGTTACTCCCACGAGGGGAGGAACACTGAAGCTTTCTTT
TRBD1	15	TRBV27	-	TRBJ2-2	CASSYDRVNTGELFF	TGTGCCAGCAGTTATGACAGGGTGAACACCGGGGAGCTGTTTTTT
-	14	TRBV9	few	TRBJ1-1	CASSVGLGLGEAFF	TGTGCCAGCAGCGTAGGTTTAGGGTTGGGAGAGGCTTTCTTT
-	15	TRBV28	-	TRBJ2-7	CASNAGRGVRREQYF	TGTGCCAGCAACGCGGGTCGGGGCGTCAGGCGGGAGCAGTACTTC
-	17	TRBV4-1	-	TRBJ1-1	CASSQGGRGRWNTEAFF	TGCGCCAGCAGCCAAGGAGGCAGGGGACGGTGGAACACTGAAGCTTTCTTT
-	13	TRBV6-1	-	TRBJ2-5	CATGGRGQETQYF	TGTGCCACCGGCGGTCGGGGTCAAGAGACCCAGTACTTC
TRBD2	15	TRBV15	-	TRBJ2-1	CATSMPGGLYNEQFF	TGTGCCACCAGCATGCCGGGGGGGCTATACAATGAGCAGTTCTTC
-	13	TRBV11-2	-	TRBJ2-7	CASSSGGPYEQYF	TGTGCCAGCAGCTCCGGGGGACCCTACGAGCAGTACTTC